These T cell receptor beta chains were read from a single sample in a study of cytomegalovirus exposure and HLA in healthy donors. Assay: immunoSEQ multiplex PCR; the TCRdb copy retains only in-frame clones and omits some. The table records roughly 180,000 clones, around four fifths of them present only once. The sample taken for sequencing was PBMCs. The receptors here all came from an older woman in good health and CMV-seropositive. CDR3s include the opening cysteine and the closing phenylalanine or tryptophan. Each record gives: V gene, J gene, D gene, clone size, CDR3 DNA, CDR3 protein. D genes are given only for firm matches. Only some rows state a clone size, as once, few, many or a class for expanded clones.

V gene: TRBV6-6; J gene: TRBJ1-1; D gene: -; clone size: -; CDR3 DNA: TGTGCCAGCAGCGGCAGGGCCCTCACAGGTGAAGCTTTCTTT; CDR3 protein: CASSGRALTGEAFF
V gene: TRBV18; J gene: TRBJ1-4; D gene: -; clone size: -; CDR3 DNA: TGTGCCAGCTCACCAACCACTACTAATGAAAAACTGTTTTTT; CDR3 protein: CASSPTTTNEKLFF
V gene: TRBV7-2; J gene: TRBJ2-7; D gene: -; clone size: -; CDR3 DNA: TGTGCCAGCAGCTTAGGGCAGGGGGGTTACGAGCAGTACTTC; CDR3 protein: CASSLGQGGYEQYF
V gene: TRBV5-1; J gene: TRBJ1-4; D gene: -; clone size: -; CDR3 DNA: TGCGTCCTCAGGGGCGGCTGGGAAAAACTGTTTTTT; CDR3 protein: CVLRGGWEKLFF
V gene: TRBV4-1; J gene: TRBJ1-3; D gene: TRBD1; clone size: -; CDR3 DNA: TGCGCCAGCAGCCAAGATTTTGGAACAGCCGGACAGGGCGCCTCTGGAAACACCATATATTTT; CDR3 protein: CASSQDFGTAGQGASGNTIYF
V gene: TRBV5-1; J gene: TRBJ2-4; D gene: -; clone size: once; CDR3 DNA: TGCGCCAGCAGCTTGGGGGACCGTGGGAGGAACATTCAGTACTTC; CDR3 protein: CASSLGDRGRNIQYF
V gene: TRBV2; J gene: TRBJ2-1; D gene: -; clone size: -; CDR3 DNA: TGTGCCATTCGCGGGACTGCACCCAATGAGCAGTTCTTC; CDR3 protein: CAIRGTAPNEQFF
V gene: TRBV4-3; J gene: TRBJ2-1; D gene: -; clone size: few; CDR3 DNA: TGCGCCAGCAGCCAAGAGGCAGGGGACCATGAGCAGTTCTTC; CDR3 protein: CASSQEAGDHEQFF
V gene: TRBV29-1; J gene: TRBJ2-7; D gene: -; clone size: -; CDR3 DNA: TGCAGCGTTGAAGATGGGGCAGCCGAGCAGTACTTC; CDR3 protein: CSVEDGAAEQYF
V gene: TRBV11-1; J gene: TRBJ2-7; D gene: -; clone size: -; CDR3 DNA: TGTGCCAGCAGCTCTTCCTACGAGCAGTACTTC; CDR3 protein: CASSSSYEQYF
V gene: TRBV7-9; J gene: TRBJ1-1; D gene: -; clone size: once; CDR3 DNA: TGTGCCAGCAGTCAAGGCGGATTAGGCACTGAAGCTTTCTTT; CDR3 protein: CASSQGGLGTEAFF
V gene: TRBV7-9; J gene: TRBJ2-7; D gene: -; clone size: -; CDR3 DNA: TGTGCCAGCAGCTTAGGGGTTGGACAGAGGCGTCACTCCTACGAGCAGTACTTC; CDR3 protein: CASSLGVGQRRHSYEQYF
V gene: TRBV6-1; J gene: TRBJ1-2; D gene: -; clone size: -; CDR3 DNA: TGTGCCAGCAGTGAGAGGGCTCTAATAGGCTACACCTTC; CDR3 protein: CASSERALIGYTF
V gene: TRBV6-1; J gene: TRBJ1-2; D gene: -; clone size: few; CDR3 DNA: TGTGCCAGCAGTCTAGAAAGTCACCGTGGCTACACCTTC; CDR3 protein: CASSLESHRGYTF
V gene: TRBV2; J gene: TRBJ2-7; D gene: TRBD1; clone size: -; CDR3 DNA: TGTGCCAGCAACAAAGGACAGGGGAGGACCTACGAGCAGTACTTC; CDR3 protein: CASNKGQGRTYEQYF
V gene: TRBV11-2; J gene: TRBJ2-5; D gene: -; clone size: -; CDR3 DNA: TGTGCCAGCAGCCCGAGTCTAGTTACCCAGTACTTC; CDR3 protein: CASSPSLVTQYF
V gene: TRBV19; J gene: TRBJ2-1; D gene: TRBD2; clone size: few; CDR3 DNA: TGTGCCAGTAGTATTCGGGGACTAGCAGTCGGAGATGAGCAGTTCTTC; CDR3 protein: CASSIRGLAVGDEQFF
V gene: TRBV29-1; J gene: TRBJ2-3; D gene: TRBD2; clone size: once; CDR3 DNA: TGCAGCGTTGAAGATCCAGCGGGAGGAGGGGATACGCAGTATTTT; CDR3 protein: CSVEDPAGGGDTQYF
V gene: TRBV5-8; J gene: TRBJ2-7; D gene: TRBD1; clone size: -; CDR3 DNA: TGTGCCAGCAGCTTGGCAGGGACAGTGAACCGTCTCTCGAGATTC; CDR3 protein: CASSLAGTVNRLSRF
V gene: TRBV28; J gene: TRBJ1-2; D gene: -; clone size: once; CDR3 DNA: TGTGCCAGCAGTTGGATAGGGAGGGTGAACTATGGCTACACCTTC; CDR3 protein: CASSWIGRVNYGYTF
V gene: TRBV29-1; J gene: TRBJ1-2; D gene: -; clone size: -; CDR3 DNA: TGCAGCGTTCGGGAAGAGAGGGGGGGCGAAGGCTACACCTTC; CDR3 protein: CSVREERGGEGYTF
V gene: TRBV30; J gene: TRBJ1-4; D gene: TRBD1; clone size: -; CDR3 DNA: TGTGCCTGGAGGGGACAGCCCGGTGAAAAACTGTTTTTT; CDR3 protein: CAWRGQPGEKLFF
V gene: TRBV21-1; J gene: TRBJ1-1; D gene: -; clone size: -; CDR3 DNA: TGTGCCAGCAGTGGACTGAACATGAACACTGAAGCTTTCTTT; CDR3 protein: CASSGLNMNTEAFF